This T cell receptor (beta chain) was recovered during a study of CD8+CD57+ T cells in acquired aplastic anemia. In the study overall: Sorted CD4+ and CD8+ cells yielded DNA averaging around 3.2 ug. Findings and caveats of the study: Some 28 CD8+ CDR3 sequences occurred in both the patients and the controls. Controls did not differ significantly from patients in CD8+ Simpson's diversity.

Profiling of TCR beta VDJ combinations and CDR3 sequences used genomic DNA as template. TCRdb re-called the reads with MiXCR, one entry per CDR3 protein. Among 300,000 or so distinct CDR3 sequences listed, 56% were seen once. The CDR3 has 15 amino acids. V gave up 8 bases and J gave up 0 bases, with 11 bases separating them. As concerns this clonotype: Its matching antigen is unknown.

This TCR derives from a human donor with severe aplastic anemia or a healthy control (not recorded which). The chain joins TRBV12-3 or TRBV12-4 to TRBJ1-6, with D tentatively TRBD1 (6 bases). Sequencing used sorted CD4+, CD8+, or CD8+CD57+ T cells (not recorded which) from PBMCs. CDR3 sequence reads: CASRGPGSYNSPLHF. Here the CDR3 DNA reads TGTGCCAGCCGGGGGCCCGGCTCCTATAATTCACCCCTCCACTTT.